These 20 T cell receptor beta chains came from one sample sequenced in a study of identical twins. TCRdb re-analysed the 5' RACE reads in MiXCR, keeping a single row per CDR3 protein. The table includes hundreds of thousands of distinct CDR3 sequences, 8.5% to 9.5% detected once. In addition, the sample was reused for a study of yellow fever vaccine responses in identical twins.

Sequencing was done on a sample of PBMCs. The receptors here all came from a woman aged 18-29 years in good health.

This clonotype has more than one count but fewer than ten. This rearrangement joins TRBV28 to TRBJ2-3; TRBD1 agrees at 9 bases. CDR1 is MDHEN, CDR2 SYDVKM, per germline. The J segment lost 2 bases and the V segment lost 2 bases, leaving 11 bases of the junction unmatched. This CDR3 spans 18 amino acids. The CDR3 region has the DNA TGTGCCAGCAGTTTAGGGCTTGGGACAGGGTTATTCACAGATACGCAGTATTTT. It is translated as CASSLGLGTGLFTDTQYF.

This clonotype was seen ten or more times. The CDR3 DNA sequence: TGCGCCAGCAGTTCACTTACGGGGGTCCCAGATACGCAGTATTTT. This codes for CASSSLTGVPDTQYF. This chain links TRBV5-1 with TRBJ2-3; tentatively, D is TRBD2 (6 bases). The length of the CDR3 is 15 residues. V lost 5 bases to trimming and J lost 4 bases, with 17 bases between them. Germline V gives CDR1 SGHRS, CDR2 YFSETQ.

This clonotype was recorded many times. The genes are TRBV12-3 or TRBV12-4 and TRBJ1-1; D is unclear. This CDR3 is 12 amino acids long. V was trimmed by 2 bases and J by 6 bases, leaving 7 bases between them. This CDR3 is CASSLFGAEAFF. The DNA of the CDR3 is TGTGCCAGCAGTTTATTTGGGGCTGAAGCTTTCTTT.

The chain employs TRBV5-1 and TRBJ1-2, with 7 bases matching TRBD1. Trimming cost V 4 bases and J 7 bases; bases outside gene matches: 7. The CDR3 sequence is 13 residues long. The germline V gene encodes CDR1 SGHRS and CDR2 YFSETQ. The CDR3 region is CASSTGQPGGYTF. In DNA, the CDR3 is TGCGCCAGCAGCACGGGACAGCCTGGTGGCTACACCTTC.

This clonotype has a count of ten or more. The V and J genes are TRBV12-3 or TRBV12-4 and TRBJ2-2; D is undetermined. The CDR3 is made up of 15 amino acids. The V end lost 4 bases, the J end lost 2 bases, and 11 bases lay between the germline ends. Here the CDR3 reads CASSSTGPNTGELFF. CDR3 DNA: TGTGCCAGCAGTTCCACCGGACCTAACACCGGGGAGCTGTTTTTT.

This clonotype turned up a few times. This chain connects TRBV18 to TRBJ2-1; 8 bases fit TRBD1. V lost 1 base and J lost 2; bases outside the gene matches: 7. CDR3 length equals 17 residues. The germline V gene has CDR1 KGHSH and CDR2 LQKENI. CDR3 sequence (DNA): TGTGCCAGCTCACCACTGGGCGGGACAGGAACCTACAATGAGCAGTTCTTC. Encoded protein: CASSPLGGTGTYNEQFF.

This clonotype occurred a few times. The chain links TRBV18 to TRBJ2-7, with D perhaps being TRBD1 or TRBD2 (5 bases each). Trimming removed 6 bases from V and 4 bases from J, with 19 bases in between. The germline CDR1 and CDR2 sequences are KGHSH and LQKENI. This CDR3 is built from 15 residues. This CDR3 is CASSLGVVSYYEQYF. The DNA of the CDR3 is TGTGCCAGCTCGCTGGGGGTGGTTTCTTATTACGAGCAGTACTTC.

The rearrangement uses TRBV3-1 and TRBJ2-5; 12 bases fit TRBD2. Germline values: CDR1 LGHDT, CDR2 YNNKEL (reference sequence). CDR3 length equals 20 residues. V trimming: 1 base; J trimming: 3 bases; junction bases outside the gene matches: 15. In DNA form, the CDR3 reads TGTGCCAGCAGCCAAGTAACGGGCAGGGAGCGGACTAGCGGGGAAGAGACCCAGTACTTC. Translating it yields CASSQVTGRERTSGEETQYF.

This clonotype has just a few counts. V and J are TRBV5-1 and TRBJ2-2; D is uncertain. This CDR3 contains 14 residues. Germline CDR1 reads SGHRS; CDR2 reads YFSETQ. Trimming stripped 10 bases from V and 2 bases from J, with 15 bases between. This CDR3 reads CAAATPNNTGELFF. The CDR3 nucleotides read TGCGCCGCGGCTACTCCTAATAACACCGGGGAGCTGTTTTTT.

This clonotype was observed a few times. CDR3 DNA sequence: TGCGCCAGCAGCCACACTCCACTAGCGGGTTCAGATACGCAGTATTTT. As protein: CASSHTPLAGSDTQYF. V and J are TRBV5-1 and TRBJ2-3; 9 nucleotides align to TRBD2. CDR3 length equals 16 residues. J lost 4 bases, V lost 4 bases, and 10 bases had no gene match. In germline, CDR1 is SGHRS, CDR2 YFSETQ.

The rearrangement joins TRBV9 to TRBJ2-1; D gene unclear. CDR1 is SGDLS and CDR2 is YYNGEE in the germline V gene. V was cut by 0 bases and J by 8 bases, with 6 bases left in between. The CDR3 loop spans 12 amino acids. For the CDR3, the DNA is TGTGCCAGCAGCGTAGCTACGTATGAGCAGTTCTTC. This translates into CASSVATYEQFF.

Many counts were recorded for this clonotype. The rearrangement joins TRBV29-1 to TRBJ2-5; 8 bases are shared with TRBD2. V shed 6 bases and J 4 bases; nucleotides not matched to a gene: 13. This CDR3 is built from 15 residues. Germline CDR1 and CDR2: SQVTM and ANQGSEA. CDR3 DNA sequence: TGCAGCGTATCATTCCCGGGACTAGAGGCAGAGACCCAGTACTTC. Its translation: CSVSFPGLEAETQYF.

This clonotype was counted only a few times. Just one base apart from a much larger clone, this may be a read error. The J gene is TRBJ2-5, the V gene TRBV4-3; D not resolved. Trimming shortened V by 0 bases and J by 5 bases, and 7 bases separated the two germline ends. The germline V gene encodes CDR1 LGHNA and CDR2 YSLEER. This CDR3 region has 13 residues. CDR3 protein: CASSQDLWETQYF. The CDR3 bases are TGCGCCAGCAGCCAAGATCTTTGGGAGACCCAGTACTTC.

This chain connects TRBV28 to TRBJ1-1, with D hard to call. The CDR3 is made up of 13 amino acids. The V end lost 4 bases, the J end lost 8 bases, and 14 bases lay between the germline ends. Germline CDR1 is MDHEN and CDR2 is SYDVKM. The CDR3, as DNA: TGTGCCAGCAGTTCCTTAAATATTTTCGAAGCTTTCTTT. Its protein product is CASSSLNIFEAFF.

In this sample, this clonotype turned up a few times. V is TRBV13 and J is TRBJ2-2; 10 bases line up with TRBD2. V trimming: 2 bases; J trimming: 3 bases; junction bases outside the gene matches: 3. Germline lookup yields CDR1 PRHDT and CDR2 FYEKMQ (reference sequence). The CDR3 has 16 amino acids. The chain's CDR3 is CASSLWTSGYTGELFF. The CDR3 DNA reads TGTGCCAGCAGCTTATGGACTAGCGGATACACCGGGGAGCTGTTTTTT.

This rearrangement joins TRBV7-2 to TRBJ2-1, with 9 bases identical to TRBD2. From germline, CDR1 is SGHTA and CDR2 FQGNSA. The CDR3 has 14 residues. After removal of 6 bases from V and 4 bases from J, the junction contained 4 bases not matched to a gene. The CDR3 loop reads CASRGLAMYNEQFF. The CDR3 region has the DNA TGTGCCAGCAGGGGACTAGCAATGTACAATGAGCAGTTCTTC. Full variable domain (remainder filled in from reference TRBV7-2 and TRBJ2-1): GAGVSQSPSNKVTEKGKDVELRCDPISGHTALYWYRQSLGQGLEFLIYFQGNSAPDKSGLPSDRFSAERTGGSVSTLTIQRTQQEDSAVYLCASRGLAMYNEQFFGPGTRLTVL.

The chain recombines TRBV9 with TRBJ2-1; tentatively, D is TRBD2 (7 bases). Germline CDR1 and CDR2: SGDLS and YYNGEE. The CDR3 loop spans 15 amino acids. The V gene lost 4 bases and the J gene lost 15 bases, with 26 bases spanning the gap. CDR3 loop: CASSPNLSGQRGPFF. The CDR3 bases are TGTGCCAGCAGCCCCAACCTCTCTGGACAGCGGGGACCGTTCTTC.

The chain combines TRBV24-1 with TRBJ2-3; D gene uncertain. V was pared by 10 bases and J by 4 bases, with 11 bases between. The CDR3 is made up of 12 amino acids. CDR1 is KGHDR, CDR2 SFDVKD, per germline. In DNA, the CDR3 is TGTGCCACATCGAAAGTGGCAGATACGCAGTATTTT. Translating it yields CATSKVADTQYF.

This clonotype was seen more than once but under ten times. In nucleotides, the CDR3 is TGTGCCAGCAGTAGACCTACAGGGCTATATGGCTACACCTTC. It codes for CASSRPTGLYGYTF. The chain couples TRBV2 to TRBJ1-2, with D possibly being TRBD1 (6 bases). Trimming stripped 5 bases from V and 5 bases from J, with 15 bases between. Germline CDR1 and CDR2: SNHLY and FYNNEI. This CDR3 spans 14 amino acids.

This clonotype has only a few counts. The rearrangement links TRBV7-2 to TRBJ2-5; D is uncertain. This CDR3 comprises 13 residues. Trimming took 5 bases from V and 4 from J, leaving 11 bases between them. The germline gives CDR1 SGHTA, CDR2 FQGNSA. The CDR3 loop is CASSPAVRETQYF. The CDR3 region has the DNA TGTGCCAGCAGCCCCGCAGTTCGAGAGACCCAGTACTTC.